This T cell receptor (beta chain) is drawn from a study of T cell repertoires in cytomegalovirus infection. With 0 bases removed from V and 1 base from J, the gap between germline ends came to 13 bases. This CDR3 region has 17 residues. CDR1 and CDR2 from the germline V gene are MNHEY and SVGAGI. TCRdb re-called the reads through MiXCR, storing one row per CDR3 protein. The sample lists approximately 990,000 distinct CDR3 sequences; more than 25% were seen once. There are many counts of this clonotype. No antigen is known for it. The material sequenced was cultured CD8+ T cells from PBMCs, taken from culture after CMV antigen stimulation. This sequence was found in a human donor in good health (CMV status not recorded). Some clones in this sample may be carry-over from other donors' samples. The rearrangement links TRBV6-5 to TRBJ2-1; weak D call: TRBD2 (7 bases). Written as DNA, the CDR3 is TGTGCCAGCAGTTACTCTCCGGGGGGCTATTCCTACAATGAGCAGTTCTTC. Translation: CASSYSPGGYSYNEQFF.